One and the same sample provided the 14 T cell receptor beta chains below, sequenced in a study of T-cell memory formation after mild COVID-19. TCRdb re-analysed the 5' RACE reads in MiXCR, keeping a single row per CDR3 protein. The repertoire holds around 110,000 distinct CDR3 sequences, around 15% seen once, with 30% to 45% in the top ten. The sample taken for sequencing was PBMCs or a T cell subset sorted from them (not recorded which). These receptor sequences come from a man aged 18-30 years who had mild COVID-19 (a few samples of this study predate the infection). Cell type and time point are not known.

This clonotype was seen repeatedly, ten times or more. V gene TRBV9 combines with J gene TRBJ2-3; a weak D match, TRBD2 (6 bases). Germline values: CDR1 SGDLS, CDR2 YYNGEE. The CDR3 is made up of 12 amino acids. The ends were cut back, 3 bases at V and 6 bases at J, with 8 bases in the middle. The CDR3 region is CASSEGGDTQYF. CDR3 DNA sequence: TGTGCCAGCAGCGAAGGAGGGGATACGCAGTATTTT.

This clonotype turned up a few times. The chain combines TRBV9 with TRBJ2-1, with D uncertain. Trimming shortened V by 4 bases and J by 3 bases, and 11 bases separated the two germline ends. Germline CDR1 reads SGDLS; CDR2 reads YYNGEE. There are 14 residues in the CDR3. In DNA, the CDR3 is TGTGCCAGCAGCCCCAGCCTGGTCTACAATGAGCAGTTCTTC. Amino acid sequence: CASSPSLVYNEQFF.

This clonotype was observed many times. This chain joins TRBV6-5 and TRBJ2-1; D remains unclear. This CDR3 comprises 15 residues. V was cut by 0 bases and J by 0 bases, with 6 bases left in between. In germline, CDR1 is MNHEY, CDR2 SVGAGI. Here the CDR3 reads CASSYSQDSYNEQFF. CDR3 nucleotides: TGTGCCAGCAGTTACTCGCAGGACTCCTACAATGAGCAGTTCTTC.

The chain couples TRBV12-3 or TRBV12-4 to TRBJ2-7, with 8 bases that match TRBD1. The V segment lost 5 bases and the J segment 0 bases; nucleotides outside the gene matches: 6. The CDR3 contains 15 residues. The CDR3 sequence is CASSPYRGSSYEQYF. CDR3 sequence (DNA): TGTGCCAGCAGTCCCTACAGGGGGAGCTCCTACGAGCAGTACTTC.

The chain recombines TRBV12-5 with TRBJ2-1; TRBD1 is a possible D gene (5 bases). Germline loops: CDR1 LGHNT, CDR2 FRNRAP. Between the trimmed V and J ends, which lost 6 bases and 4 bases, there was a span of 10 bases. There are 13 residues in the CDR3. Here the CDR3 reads CASGTAHYNEQFF. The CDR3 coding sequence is TGTGCTAGTGGGACAGCTCATTACAATGAGCAGTTCTTC.

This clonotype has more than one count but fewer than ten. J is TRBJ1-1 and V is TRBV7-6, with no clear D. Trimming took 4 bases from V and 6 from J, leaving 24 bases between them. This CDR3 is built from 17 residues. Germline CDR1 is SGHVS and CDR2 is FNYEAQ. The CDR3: CASSSQPPPSAASEAFF. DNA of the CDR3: TGTGCCAGCAGCTCGCAGCCCCCTCCGTCGGCAGCTTCTGAAGCTTTCTTT.

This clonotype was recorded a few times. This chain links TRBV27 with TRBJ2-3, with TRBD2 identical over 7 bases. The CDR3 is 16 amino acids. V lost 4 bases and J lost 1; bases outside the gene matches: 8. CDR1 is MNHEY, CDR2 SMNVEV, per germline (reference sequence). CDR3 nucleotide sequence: TGTGCCAGCAGTTACCCTAGGGCGGGGGGCACAGATACGCAGTATTTT. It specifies CASSYPRAGGTDTQYF.

The CDR3 region is CASSLEVLPPSTDTQYF. The DNA of the CDR3 is TGCGCCAGCAGCTTGGAAGTCCTTCCACCTAGCACAGATACGCAGTATTTT. The chain links TRBV5-1 to TRBJ2-3; no reliable D call. CDR3 length equals 17 residues. In germline, CDR1 is SGHRS, CDR2 YFSETQ. The V gene lost 0 bases and the J gene lost 0 bases, with 14 bases spanning the gap.

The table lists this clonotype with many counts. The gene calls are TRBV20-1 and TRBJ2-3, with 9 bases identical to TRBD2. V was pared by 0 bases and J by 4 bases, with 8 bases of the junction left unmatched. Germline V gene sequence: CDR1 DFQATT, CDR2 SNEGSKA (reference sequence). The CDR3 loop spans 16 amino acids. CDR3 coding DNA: TGCAGTGCTAGAGATATAGCTAGCGGGGATGCAGATACGCAGTATTTT. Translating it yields CSARDIASGDADTQYF.

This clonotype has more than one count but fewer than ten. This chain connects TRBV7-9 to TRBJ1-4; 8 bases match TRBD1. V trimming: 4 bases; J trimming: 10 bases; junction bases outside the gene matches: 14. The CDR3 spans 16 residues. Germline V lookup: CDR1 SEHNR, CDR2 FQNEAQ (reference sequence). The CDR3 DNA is TGTGCCAGCAGCTCCTCGACAGGGGACCTGGCCGGAAAACTGTTTTTT. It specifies CASSSSTGDLAGKLFF.

The DNA for the CDR3 is TGTGCCAGCAGCTTAGACGGGCTCGCCCCCACAAACACCGGGGAGCTGTTTTTT. Protein: CASSLDGLAPTNTGELFF. The gene calls are TRBV11-2 and TRBJ2-2, with D uncertain. The CDR3 consists of 18 residues. Germline V gene lookup returns CDR1 SGHAT and CDR2 FQNNGV. V shed 0 bases and J shed 2 bases, with 16 bases lying between them.

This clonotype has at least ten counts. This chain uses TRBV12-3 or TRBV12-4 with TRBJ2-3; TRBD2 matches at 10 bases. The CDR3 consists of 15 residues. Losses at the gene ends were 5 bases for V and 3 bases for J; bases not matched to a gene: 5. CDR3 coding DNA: TGTGCCAGCAGTCTTAGCGGGGGGCGAACAGATACGCAGTATTTT. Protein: CASSLSGGRTDTQYF.

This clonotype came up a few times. DNA of the CDR3: TGCGCCAGCAGCCAAGATCAACAGGGGAACACTGAAGCTTTCTTT. It is translated as CASSQDQQGNTEAFF. This chain uses TRBV4-1 with TRBJ1-1; perhaps TRBD1 as D (6 bases). The CDR3 totals 15 residues. In germline, CDR1 is MGHRA, CDR2 YSYEKL. Trimming removed 0 bases from V and 1 base from J, with 9 bases in between.

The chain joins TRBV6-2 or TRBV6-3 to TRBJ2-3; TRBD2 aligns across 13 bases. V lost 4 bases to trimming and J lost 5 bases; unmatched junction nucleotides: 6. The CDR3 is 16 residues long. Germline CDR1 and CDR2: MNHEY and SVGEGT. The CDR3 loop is CASSSTSGGAGDTQYF. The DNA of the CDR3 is TGTGCCAGCAGTTCCACTAGCGGGGGGGCCGGAGATACGCAGTATTTT.